These 18 T cell receptor beta chains were sequenced from one sample in a study of identical twins. TCRdb fed the 5' RACE reads into MiXCR, producing one record per CDR3 protein. The repertoire consists of hundreds of thousands of distinct CDR3 sequences, with 6.1% occurring once and the leading ten covering 1.5% to 2%. Specimen: naive T cells sorted from blood. The source is a man aged 18-30 years in good health.

This clonotype has a count of ten or more. The chain carries TRBV29-1 and TRBJ2-1, with TRBD1 matching over 7 bases. This CDR3 region has 16 residues. In germline, CDR1 is SQVTM, CDR2 ANQGSEA. Trimming cost V 1 base and J 3 bases; bases outside gene matches: 9. The DNA for the CDR3 is TGCAGCGTTGAAGGGGCACAGGGGAGTTACTACAATGAGCAGTTCTTC. This translates into CSVEGAQGSYYNEQFF.

This clonotype was counted between two and nine times. The rearrangement links TRBV7-9 to TRBJ2-5; tentative D call: TRBD2 (6 bases). From germline, CDR1 is SEHNR and CDR2 FQNEAQ (reference sequence). V lost 5 bases and J lost 1, with 14 bases in between. This CDR3 comprises 15 residues. CDR3 amino acids: CASSVFGEAQETQYF. The CDR3 DNA follows: TGTGCCAGCAGCGTGTTCGGGGAGGCCCAAGAGACCCAGTACTTC.

The CDR3, as DNA: TGTGCCAGCAGCCAATCCGGGGGGCGGCGTGGCTACACCTTC. It translates to CASSQSGGRRGYTF. V gene TRBV4-2 combines with J gene TRBJ1-2, with D perhaps TRBD1 (6 bases). V was clipped by 2 bases and J by 7 bases, with 14 bases between them. The CDR3 extends over 14 amino acids. CDR1 is LGHNA and CDR2 is YNFKEQ in the germline V gene.

This clonotype came up many times. The V gene is TRBV7-9, the J gene TRBJ2-5; tentatively, D is TRBD2 (5 bases). The CDR3 is 14 residues long. Germline lookup yields CDR1 SEHNR and CDR2 FQNEAQ (reference sequence). Trimming shortened V by 1 base and J by 4 bases, and 10 bases separated the two germline ends. Here the CDR3 reads CASSLVMGAETQYF. The CDR3 bases are TGTGCCAGCAGCTTAGTTATGGGAGCAGAGACCCAGTACTTC.

The V call is TRBV6-1, the J call TRBJ2-5, with 10 bases that match TRBD1. Germline V gene sequence: CDR1 MNHNS, CDR2 SASEGT. CDR3 size: 15 residues. V was pared by 5 bases and J by 5 bases, with 8 bases of the junction left unmatched. The CDR3 spells CASSRTTGGFETQYF. CDR3 sequence (DNA): TGTGCCAGCAGTAGAACGACAGGGGGCTTTGAGACCCAGTACTTC.

This clonotype was observed a few times. The chain uses TRBV10-2 and TRBJ1-3, with unresolved D. The CDR3 is made up of 14 amino acids. The ends were cut back, 11 bases at V and 0 bases at J, with 14 bases in the middle. Germline assignment: CDR1 WSHSY and CDR2 SAAADI. The CDR3 coding sequence is TGCGCCTCCTTGGGAGGGCCCTCTGGAAACACCATATATTTT. Protein product: CASLGGPSGNTIYF.

In this sample, this clonotype turned up many times. The V gene is TRBV15, the J gene TRBJ1-4; D might be TRBD1 (5 bases). Germline lookup yields CDR1 LNHNV and CDR2 YYDKDF (reference sequence). V was shortened by 4 bases and J by 7 bases, with 19 bases between the two germline ends. There are 16 residues in the CDR3. The CDR3 DNA reads TGTGCCACCAGCACCACCAGGGAGGAAGGGTTTGAAAAACTGTTTTTT. Translating it yields CATSTTREEGFEKLFF.

This clonotype turned up a few times. This chain links TRBV6-5 with TRBJ2-1, with D tentatively TRBD2 (5 bases). With 0 bases removed from V and 0 bases from J, the gap between germline ends came to 6 bases. Germline CDR1 MNHEY, CDR2 SVGAGI. The CDR3 length is 15 residues. CDR3 sequence: CASSYSAGSYNEQFF. DNA for the CDR3: TGTGCCAGCAGTTACTCGGCGGGCTCCTACAATGAGCAGTTCTTC.

This clonotype was seen repeatedly, ten times or more. The genes are TRBV29-1 and TRBJ2-1; D unclear. The germline V gene encodes CDR1 SQVTM and CDR2 ANQGSEA. The V end lost 3 bases, the J end lost 1 base, and 7 bases lay between the germline ends. CDR3 length equals 13 residues. In DNA form, the CDR3 reads TGCAGCGTTGACGGCCTATCCTACAATGAGCAGTTCTTC. Its protein product is CSVDGLSYNEQFF.

This clonotype came up a few times. The chain employs TRBV9 and TRBJ2-7; 11 bases map to TRBD1. J was trimmed by 3 bases and V by 3 bases; bases with no gene match: 5. Germline-derived CDR1 and CDR2 are SGDLS and YYNGEE. The CDR3 loop spans 15 amino acids. CDR3 nucleotide sequence: TGTGCCAGCAGCGCGGGGACAGGGGGAAACTACGAGCAGTACTTC. It specifies CASSAGTGGNYEQYF.

This clonotype was seen more than once but under ten times. V is TRBV6-5 and J is TRBJ1-2; possible D gene TRBD1, 6 bases. The CDR3 length is 16 residues. V gave up 0 bases and J gave up 0 bases, with 11 bases separating them. From germline, CDR1 is MNHEY and CDR2 SVGAGI. The CDR3 DNA reads as TGTGCCAGCAGTTACTCGACAGGCTCGACTAACTATGGCTACACCTTC. Its protein is CASSYSTGSTNYGYTF.

This clonotype has just a few counts. The V gene is TRBV9, the J gene TRBJ2-1; 8 nucleotides align to TRBD2. CDR1 and CDR2 from the germline V gene are SGDLS and YYNGEE. The CDR3 is made up of 17 amino acids. Trimming at V came to 0 bases and at J to 8 bases, leaving 13 bases not matched to a gene. This chain's CDR3 is CASSVEVTAGGGDEQFF. As DNA, the CDR3 is TGTGCCAGCAGCGTAGAGGTCACGGCGGGAGGCGGGGATGAGCAGTTCTTC.

This clonotype was picked up many times. The chain recombines TRBV28 with TRBJ2-7, with 15 bases fitting TRBD2. Losses at the gene ends were 5 bases for V and 5 bases for J; bases not matched to a gene: 7. Germline V gives CDR1 MDHEN, CDR2 SYDVKM. The CDR3 spans 16 residues. Here the CDR3 DNA reads TGTGCCAGCAGTCCCGGGACTAGCGGGAGGTCCCACGAGCAGTACTTC. This translates into CASSPGTSGRSHEQYF.

This clonotype was picked up many times. The chain uses TRBV5-6 and TRBJ2-2, with 8 bases lining up with TRBD1. This CDR3 is built from 13 residues. V shed 4 bases, J shed 7 bases, and the junction held 3 bases outside the gene matches. Germline V gene lookup returns CDR1 SGHDT and CDR2 YYEEEE. CDR3 loop: CASSRGTGGELFF. Written as DNA, the CDR3 is TGTGCCAGCAGCCGTGGGACAGGCGGGGAGCTGTTTTTT.

This clonotype was counted a few times. V is TRBV5-1 and J is TRBJ2-5; D is perhaps TRBD1 or TRBD2 (5 bases each). V was cut by 3 bases and J by 2 bases, with 11 bases left in between. This CDR3 spans 14 amino acids. Germline V gene sequence: CDR1 SGHRS, CDR2 YFSETQ. The CDR3 reads CASSSGRLQETQYF. CDR3 in DNA: TGCGCCAGCAGCTCGGGACGGCTACAAGAGACCCAGTACTTC.

There are many counts of this clonotype. The chain recombines TRBV20-1 with TRBJ2-5, with D tentatively TRBD2 (6 bases). Germline V gene lookup returns CDR1 DFQATT and CDR2 SNEGSKA (reference sequence). CDR3 length: 12 residues. V gave up 6 bases and J gave up 2 bases, with 10 bases separating them. CDR3 nucleotide sequence: TGCAGTGCGGCGGGACGACAAGAGACCCAGTACTTC. Protein sequence: CSAAGRQETQYF.

This clonotype was seen more than once but under ten times. The chain carries TRBV4-1 and TRBJ2-7; maybe TRBD2 (5 bases). Germline V gene lookup returns CDR1 MGHRA and CDR2 YSYEKL. This CDR3 is built from 15 residues. Trimming shortened V by 3 bases and J by 0 bases, and 12 bases separated the two germline ends. CDR3 sequence: CASSHDSGNSYEQYF. The CDR3 DNA reads as TGCGCCAGCAGCCACGATTCGGGAAACTCCTACGAGCAGTACTTC.

This clonotype was seen a few times. The chain links TRBV29-1 to TRBJ1-5, with 7 bases identical to TRBD1. The CDR3 contains 14 residues. Germline CDR1 reads SQVTM; CDR2 reads ANQGSEA. V shed 4 bases, J shed 4 bases, and the junction held 7 bases outside the gene matches. CDR3: CSVAGAGGNQPQHF. CDR3 coding DNA: TGCAGCGTTGCAGGGGCAGGGGGAAATCAGCCCCAGCATTTT.